The 26 T cell receptor beta chains presented below share a single source sample, sequenced in a study of T cells expressing NK-cell markers. TCRdb reprocessed the 5' RACE reads, keeping one entry per CDR3 protein, no DNA. This sample contains under 500,000 distinct CDR3 sequences. The source material was blood T cells: a sorted CD56 or NKG2C T cell subset, CD4+ or CD8+ T cells, or bulk PBMC T cells (not recorded which). The receptors originated from a woman between 18 and 69 years old in good health.

The rearrangement joins TRBV28 to TRBJ2-3; TCRdb's D call of TRBD2 is untestable without DNA. Germline V gene data show CDR1 as MDHEN and CDR2 as SYDVKM. CDR3 size: 15 residues. CDR3 amino acids: CASSSPLAGVNTQYF.

The chain recombines TRBV29-1 with TRBJ2-1; TCRdb reports TRBD2, a call that lacks DNA to check it against. The CDR3 consists of 18 residues. Germline V CDR1 and CDR2: SQVTM, ANQGSEA. The CDR3 reads CSVEVVGPTSGKVLEQFF.

The V call is TRBV12-3 or TRBV12-4, the J call TRBJ2-7; lacking DNA, the TRBD1 call made by TCRdb goes unchecked. This CDR3 is 13 amino acids long. CDR3 region: CASSRGEEDEQYF.

The chain recombines TRBV24-1 with TRBJ1-5; lacking DNA, the TRBD1 call made by TCRdb goes unchecked. The CDR3 totals 18 residues. CDR1 and CDR2 (germline): KGHDR, SFDVKD. The CDR3 here is CATSASGTGIYSNQPQHF.

The chain employs TRBV29-1 and TRBJ1-1; TCRdb's D call of TRBD1 is untestable without DNA. CDR3 length: 17 residues. CDR1 and CDR2 (germline): SQVTM, ANQGSEA. This chain's CDR3 is CSVEAFRDRGRNTEAFF.

The chain couples TRBV9 to TRBJ2-7. This CDR3 contains 15 residues. Germline assignment: CDR1 SGDLS and CDR2 YYNGEE. Here the CDR3 reads CASSPQTESTYEQYF.

The rearrangement links TRBV5-6 to TRBJ1-6. The CDR3 consists of 16 residues. Germline CDR1 and CDR2: SGHDT and YYEEEE. Here the CDR3 reads CASSFSRGSYNSPLHF.

J is TRBJ1-2 and V is TRBV12-3 or TRBV12-4. The CDR3 is made up of 13 amino acids. The CDR3: CASSYVGVYGYTF.

J is TRBJ2-3 and V is TRBV5-1; TCRdb names TRBD1, which stays unverified in the absence of DNA. The CDR3 is 14 residues long. The germline gives CDR1 SGHRS, CDR2 YFSETQ. The CDR3 sequence is CASSPGQTSDTQYF.

The CDR3 is CASSPWWGNQPQHF. The rearrangement links TRBV6-1 to TRBJ1-5; as DNA is missing, the TRBD1 call by TCRdb cannot be tested. The CDR3 runs to 14 residues. Looked up from germline, CDR1 is MNHNS and CDR2 is SASEGT.

The rearrangement uses TRBV29-1 and TRBJ2-1; there is no DNA to check the TCRdb D call of TRBD1. Looked up from germline, CDR1 is SQVTM and CDR2 is ANQGSEA. This CDR3 region has 13 residues. The CDR3 region is CSVGRGGGNEQFF.

The chain couples TRBV5-1 to TRBJ2-4; the TCRdb call, TRBD1, lacks DNA for checking. Germline V gives CDR1 SGHRS, CDR2 YFSETQ. The CDR3 has 14 residues. CDR3 sequence reads: CASTILGGENIQYF. The full variable domain, rest sourced from reference TRBV5-1 and TRBJ2-4, is KAGVTQTPRYLIKTRGQQVTLSCSPISGHRSVSWYQQTPGQGLQFLFEYFSETQRNKGNFPGRFSGRQFSNSRSEMNVSTLELGDSALYLCASTILGGENIQYFGAGTRLSVL.

The chain employs TRBV18 and TRBJ1-4. The length of the CDR3 is 12 residues. Germline V gene data show CDR1 as KGHSH and CDR2 as LQKENI. CDR3 loop: CASSPTNEKLFF.

The V call is TRBV9, the J call TRBJ2-5; TCRdb lists TRBD1, though no DNA is available to test this call. This CDR3 contains 14 residues. Germline CDR1 reads SGDLS; CDR2 reads YYNGEE. Here the CDR3 reads CASSVSPAPETQYF.

CDR3 protein: CASSRRGLTNTEAFF. V usage is TRBV14 and J usage is TRBJ1-1; TCRdb proposes TRBD1, but this gene call is untestable without DNA. Per germline, CDR1 SGHDN and CDR2 FVKESK. This CDR3 is 15 amino acids long.

V usage is TRBV24-1 and J usage is TRBJ1-5; the TRBD1 assignment by TCRdb is unverifiable without DNA. Looked up from germline, CDR1 is KGHDR and CDR2 is SFDVKD. This CDR3 has 13 amino acids. The CDR3 sequence is CATEGTGGQPQHF.

The V gene is TRBV9, the J gene TRBJ2-1. From germline, CDR1 is SGDLS and CDR2 YYNGEE. The CDR3 sequence is 12 residues long. The CDR3 reads CASSVVESEQFF.

The chain has TRBV20-1 and TRBJ2-1; the D call of TRBD2 rests on TCRdb alone, since no DNA is present to check it. CDR1 is DFQATT and CDR2 is SNEGSKA in the germline V gene (reference sequence). CDR3 length equals 13 residues. Here the CDR3 reads CRPGGRAGNEQFF.

The CDR3 protein is CASSYRTRETQYF. The V and J genes are TRBV6-5 and TRBJ2-5; without DNA, the TCRdb call of TRBD2 cannot be checked. The CDR3 length is 13 residues. Germline values: CDR1 MNHEY, CDR2 SVGAGI.

The chain links TRBV6-1 to TRBJ2-6; TCRdb lists TRBD2, though no DNA is available to test this call. Germline V CDR1 and CDR2: MNHNS, SASEGT. CDR3 length equals 18 residues. CDR3 protein: CASTLGLDGSSGANVLTF.

The chain uses TRBV7-2 and TRBJ1-1; TCRdb designates TRBD1, a call that cannot be tested without DNA. This CDR3 comprises 18 residues. The germline gives CDR1 SGHTA, CDR2 FQGNSA. Here the CDR3 reads CASSFALTGTGSNTEAFF.

This chain joins TRBV10-3 and TRBJ2-3; TCRdb's D gene call, TRBD2, goes unchecked for lack of DNA. This CDR3 spans 18 amino acids. Germline assignment: CDR1 ENHRY and CDR2 SYGVKD. The CDR3 sequence is CAISEQRTSGSMLDTQYF.

V gene TRBV28 combines with J gene TRBJ1-5. The CDR3 sequence is 13 residues long. Germline values: CDR1 MDHEN, CDR2 SYDVKM. CDR3 sequence: CASSLILNQPQHF. Combining the CDR3 with reference TRBV28 and TRBJ1-5 gives the whole variable domain DVKVTQSSRYLVKRTGEKVFLECVQDMDHENMFWYRQDPGLGLRLIYFSYDVKMKEKGDIPEGYSVSREKKERFSLILESASTNQTSMYLCASSLILNQPQHFGDGTRLSIL.

The rearrangement uses TRBV12-3 or TRBV12-4 and TRBJ2-6; as DNA is missing, the TRBD1 call by TCRdb cannot be tested. The CDR3 sequence is 17 residues long. This CDR3 is CASSFPSASSGANVLTF.

The CDR3 loop reads CRVVGGTGELFF. This chain connects TRBV29-1 to TRBJ2-2; the TRBD2 assignment by TCRdb is unverifiable without DNA. CDR3 length: 12 residues. Germline CDR1 SQVTM, CDR2 ANQGSEA.

The chain is built from TRBV6-5 and TRBJ1-2; the TCRdb call, TRBD1, lacks DNA for checking. CDR1 and CDR2 (germline): MNHEY, SVGAGI. The CDR3 consists of 13 residues. The CDR3 loop is CASSYEGEYGYTF.